These 17 T cell receptor beta chains were all obtained from the same sample, sequenced in a study of PD-1 blockade in classical Hodgkin lymphoma. Time point denoted: newly diagnosed, previously untreated cHL patient sample. Generated by immunoSEQ multiplex PCR, the TCRdb table keeps only in-frame clones and is missing some. The sample lists roughly 70,000 clones, 85% to 95% seen once, with roughly 2.7% in the top ten. Sequencing was done on a sample of peripheral blood mononuclear cells (PBMCs). All receptors come from a human donor with classical Hodgkin lymphoma.

This chain connects TRBV28 to TRBJ1-2, with D unresolved. V was cut by 4 bases and J by 3 bases, with 6 bases left in between. Germline loops: CDR1 MDHEN, CDR2 SYDVKM. There are 12 residues in the CDR3. The DNA of the CDR3 is TGTGCCAGCAGTTGGGGTGACTATGGCTACACCTTC. Protein sequence: CASSWGDYGYTF.

The chain recombines TRBV27 with TRBJ2-7; 9 positions agree with TRBD1. The CDR3 is 15 residues long. Trimming took 6 bases from V and 6 from J; bases not matched to a gene: 12. Germline V lookup: CDR1 MNHEY, CDR2 SMNVEV (reference sequence). The CDR3 DNA is TGTGCCAGCAGGCTACTACAGGGGGCTTACGGCGAGCAGTACTTC. Its translation is CASRLLQGAYGEQYF.

The chain recombines TRBV7-7 with TRBJ2-1, with a tentative D call TRBD2 (5 bases). Trimming stripped 6 bases from V and 6 bases from J, with 12 bases between. The germline V gene encodes CDR1 SSHAT and CDR2 FNYEAQ (reference sequence). The CDR3 is 13 amino acids. In DNA, the CDR3 is TGTGCCAGCAGTCGAACTAGAAGCAATGAGCAGTTCTTC. It codes for CASSRTRSNEQFF. Looking up the rest from reference TRBV7-7 and TRBJ2-1 gives the full variable domain: GAGVSQSPRYKVTKRGQDVTLRCDPISSHATLYWYQQALGQGPEFLTYFNYEAQPDKSGLPSDRFSAERPEGSISTLTIQRTEQRDSAMYRCASSRTRSNEQFFGPGTRLTVL.

The J gene is TRBJ1-1, the V gene TRBV18, with 8 bases that match TRBD1. Germline V gives CDR1 KGHSH, CDR2 LQKENI. The CDR3 length is 13 residues. The junction had 4 bases not matched to a gene; V was cut back by 5 bases and J by 5 bases. The CDR3, as DNA: TGTGCCAGCTCAACAGACAGGGGTACTGAAGCTTTCTTT. The encoded protein is CASSTDRGTEAFF. Together with reference TRBV18 and TRBJ1-1, the CDR3 gives the full variable domain: NAGVMQNPRHLVRRRGQEARLRCSPMKGHSHVYWYRQLPEEGLKFMVYLQKENIIDESGMPKERFSAEFPKEGPSILRIQQVVRGDSAAYFCASSTDRGTEAFFGQGTRLTVV.

The rearrangement joins TRBV5-6 to TRBJ1-1; D possibly corresponds to TRBD1 (5 bases). There are 17 residues in the CDR3. Trimming removed 9 bases at V and 0 bases at J, with 24 bases between. Germline V gives CDR1 SGHDT, CDR2 YYEEEE. This CDR3 is CANPPRDRPLLNTEAFF. For the CDR3, the DNA is TGTGCCAACCCACCCCGGGACCGACCATTACTGAACACTGAAGCTTTCTTT. The full variable domain, with the rest looked up from reference TRBV5-6 and TRBJ1-1, is DAGVTQSPTHLIKTRGQQVTLRCSPKSGHDTVSWYQQALGQGPQFIFQYYEEEERQRGNFPDRFSGHQFPNYSSELNVNALLLGDSALYLCANPPRDRPLLNTEAFFGQGTRLTVV.

The chain links TRBV7-3 to TRBJ2-6; D unresolved. V lost 3 bases to trimming and J lost 4 bases, with 10 bases between them. Germline CDR1 and CDR2: SGHTA and FQGTGA. The CDR3 covers 15 residues. CDR3 bases: TGTGCCAGCAGCTTGGGAATCTCCGGGGCCAACGTCCTGACTTTC. It encodes CASSLGISGANVLTF.

V is TRBV6-5 and J is TRBJ1-1, with TRBD1 matching 7 bases. This CDR3 comprises 13 residues. Germline V gene data show CDR1 as MNHEY and CDR2 as SVGAGI. Trimming took 9 bases from V and 1 from J; bases not matched to a gene: 5. This chain's CDR3 is CASRQGGNTEAFF. CDR3 in DNA: TGTGCCAGTAGACAGGGAGGGAACACTGAAGCTTTCTTT.

Regarding this clone: A junction boundary mismatches the germline segment, possibly from a read error. The V gene is TRBV18, the J gene TRBJ2-2, with TRBD2 identical over 11 bases. This CDR3 is built from 17 residues. The germline gives CDR1 KGHSH, CDR2 LQKENI. This chain's CDR3 is CASSKLAGVRDTGELVF. The CDR3 bases are TGTGCCAGCTCGAAACTAGCGGGGGTACGCGACACCGGGGAGCTGGTTTTT.

The genes are TRBV2 and TRBJ2-1; 12 positions agree with TRBD1. Per the germline V gene, CDR1 is SNHLY and CDR2 is FYNNEI. After removal of 10 bases from V and 7 bases from J, the junction contained 11 bases not matched to a gene. The CDR3 extends over 15 amino acids. The chain's CDR3 is CATQRDRGLGNEQFF. The CDR3 DNA follows: TGTGCCACCCAAAGGGACAGGGGGCTAGGTAATGAGCAGTTCTTC.

This chain connects TRBV6-1 to TRBJ2-3; D not certain. Germline values: CDR1 MNHNS, CDR2 SASEGT. This CDR3 comprises 15 residues. The V and J ends lost 8 bases and 2 bases respectively, with 17 bases between them. The CDR3 DNA reads as TGTGCCAGCCGGGCGAGTCCAGTCCCCACAGATACGCAGTATTTT. Its protein is CASRASPVPTDTQYF.

V usage is TRBV19 and J usage is TRBJ2-1, with TRBD2 matching over 11 bases. There are 15 residues in the CDR3. Unmatched junction bases numbered 2, after V lost 4 bases and J lost 3 bases. CDR1 is LNHDA and CDR2 is SQIVND in the germline V gene (reference sequence). The CDR3 DNA sequence: TGTGCCAGTAGTACTGGGACTAGCGGCTACAATGAGCAGTTCTTC. Protein: CASSTGTSGYNEQFF. The complete variable domain, with remaining parts taken from reference TRBV19 and TRBJ2-1, reads DGGITQSPKYLFRKEGQNVTLSCEQNLNHDAMYWYRQDPGQGLRLIYYSQIVNDFQKGDIAEGYSVSREKKESFPLTVTSAQKNPTAFYLCASSTGTSGYNEQFFGPGTRLTVL.

The genes are TRBV6-5 and TRBJ1-2; D not resolved. V gave up 7 bases and J gave up 4 bases, with 16 bases separating them. The CDR3 has 14 residues. From germline, CDR1 is MNHEY and CDR2 SVGAGI. The CDR3: CASTRSGGPYGYTF. CDR3 sequence (DNA): TGTGCCAGCACCCGAAGTGGCGGGCCCTATGGCTACACCTTC.

The chain recombines TRBV4-3 with TRBJ2-1; 9 nucleotides match TRBD1. Germline lookup yields CDR1 LGHNA and CDR2 YSLEER. CDR3 length: 16 residues. Trimming removed 5 bases from V and 5 bases from J; junction bases left unmatched: 10. The CDR3 loop is CASSGRMGQGNNEQFF. The CDR3 region has the DNA TGCGCCAGCAGCGGCCGCATGGGACAGGGTAACAATGAGCAGTTCTTC.

This chain joins TRBV10-2 and TRBJ1-5; D is perhaps TRBD1 (5 bases). Germline assignment: CDR1 WSHSY and CDR2 SAAADI. This CDR3 is built from 14 residues. V was pared by 3 bases and J by 5 bases, with 11 bases between. CDR3 DNA sequence: TGCGCCAGCAGTGATCGGGTGGGGGATCAGCCCCAGCATTTT. Residues: CASSDRVGDQPQHF.

V and J are TRBV21-1 and TRBJ2-5. TRBV21-1 is annotated as a pseudogene. The CDR3 spans 11 residues. CDR3 DNA: TGTGCCAGCAGCAAAGGAGAGACCCAGTACTTC. Amino acid sequence: CASSKGETQYF.

This chain links TRBV27 with TRBJ2-2; D gene ambiguous. The ends were cut back, 5 bases at V and 0 bases at J, with 16 bases in the middle. Germline loops: CDR1 MNHEY, CDR2 SMNVEV (reference sequence). The CDR3 consists of 17 residues. The CDR3 sequence: CASSPTDGRPNTGELFF. The CDR3 nucleotides are TGTGCCAGCAGTCCCACAGATGGGCGGCCGAACACCGGGGAGCTGTTTTTT.

This chain connects TRBV5-5 to TRBJ2-1; D is unclear. Germline assignment: CDR1 SGHKS and CDR2 YYEKEE (reference sequence). Trimming took off 1 base at V and 9 bases at J, with 8 bases between the two ends. This CDR3 is built from 12 residues. Here the CDR3 DNA reads TGTGCCAGCAGCTTGTTCGGTGGTGAGCAGTTCTTC. Translated, it gives CASSLFGGEQFF. Looking up the rest from reference TRBV5-5 and TRBJ2-1 gives the full variable domain: DAGVTQSPTHLIKTRGQQVTLRCSPISGHKSVSWYQQVLGQGPQFIFQYYEKEERGRGNFPDRFSARQFPNYSSELNVNALLLGDSALYLCASSLFGGEQFFGPGTRLTVL.